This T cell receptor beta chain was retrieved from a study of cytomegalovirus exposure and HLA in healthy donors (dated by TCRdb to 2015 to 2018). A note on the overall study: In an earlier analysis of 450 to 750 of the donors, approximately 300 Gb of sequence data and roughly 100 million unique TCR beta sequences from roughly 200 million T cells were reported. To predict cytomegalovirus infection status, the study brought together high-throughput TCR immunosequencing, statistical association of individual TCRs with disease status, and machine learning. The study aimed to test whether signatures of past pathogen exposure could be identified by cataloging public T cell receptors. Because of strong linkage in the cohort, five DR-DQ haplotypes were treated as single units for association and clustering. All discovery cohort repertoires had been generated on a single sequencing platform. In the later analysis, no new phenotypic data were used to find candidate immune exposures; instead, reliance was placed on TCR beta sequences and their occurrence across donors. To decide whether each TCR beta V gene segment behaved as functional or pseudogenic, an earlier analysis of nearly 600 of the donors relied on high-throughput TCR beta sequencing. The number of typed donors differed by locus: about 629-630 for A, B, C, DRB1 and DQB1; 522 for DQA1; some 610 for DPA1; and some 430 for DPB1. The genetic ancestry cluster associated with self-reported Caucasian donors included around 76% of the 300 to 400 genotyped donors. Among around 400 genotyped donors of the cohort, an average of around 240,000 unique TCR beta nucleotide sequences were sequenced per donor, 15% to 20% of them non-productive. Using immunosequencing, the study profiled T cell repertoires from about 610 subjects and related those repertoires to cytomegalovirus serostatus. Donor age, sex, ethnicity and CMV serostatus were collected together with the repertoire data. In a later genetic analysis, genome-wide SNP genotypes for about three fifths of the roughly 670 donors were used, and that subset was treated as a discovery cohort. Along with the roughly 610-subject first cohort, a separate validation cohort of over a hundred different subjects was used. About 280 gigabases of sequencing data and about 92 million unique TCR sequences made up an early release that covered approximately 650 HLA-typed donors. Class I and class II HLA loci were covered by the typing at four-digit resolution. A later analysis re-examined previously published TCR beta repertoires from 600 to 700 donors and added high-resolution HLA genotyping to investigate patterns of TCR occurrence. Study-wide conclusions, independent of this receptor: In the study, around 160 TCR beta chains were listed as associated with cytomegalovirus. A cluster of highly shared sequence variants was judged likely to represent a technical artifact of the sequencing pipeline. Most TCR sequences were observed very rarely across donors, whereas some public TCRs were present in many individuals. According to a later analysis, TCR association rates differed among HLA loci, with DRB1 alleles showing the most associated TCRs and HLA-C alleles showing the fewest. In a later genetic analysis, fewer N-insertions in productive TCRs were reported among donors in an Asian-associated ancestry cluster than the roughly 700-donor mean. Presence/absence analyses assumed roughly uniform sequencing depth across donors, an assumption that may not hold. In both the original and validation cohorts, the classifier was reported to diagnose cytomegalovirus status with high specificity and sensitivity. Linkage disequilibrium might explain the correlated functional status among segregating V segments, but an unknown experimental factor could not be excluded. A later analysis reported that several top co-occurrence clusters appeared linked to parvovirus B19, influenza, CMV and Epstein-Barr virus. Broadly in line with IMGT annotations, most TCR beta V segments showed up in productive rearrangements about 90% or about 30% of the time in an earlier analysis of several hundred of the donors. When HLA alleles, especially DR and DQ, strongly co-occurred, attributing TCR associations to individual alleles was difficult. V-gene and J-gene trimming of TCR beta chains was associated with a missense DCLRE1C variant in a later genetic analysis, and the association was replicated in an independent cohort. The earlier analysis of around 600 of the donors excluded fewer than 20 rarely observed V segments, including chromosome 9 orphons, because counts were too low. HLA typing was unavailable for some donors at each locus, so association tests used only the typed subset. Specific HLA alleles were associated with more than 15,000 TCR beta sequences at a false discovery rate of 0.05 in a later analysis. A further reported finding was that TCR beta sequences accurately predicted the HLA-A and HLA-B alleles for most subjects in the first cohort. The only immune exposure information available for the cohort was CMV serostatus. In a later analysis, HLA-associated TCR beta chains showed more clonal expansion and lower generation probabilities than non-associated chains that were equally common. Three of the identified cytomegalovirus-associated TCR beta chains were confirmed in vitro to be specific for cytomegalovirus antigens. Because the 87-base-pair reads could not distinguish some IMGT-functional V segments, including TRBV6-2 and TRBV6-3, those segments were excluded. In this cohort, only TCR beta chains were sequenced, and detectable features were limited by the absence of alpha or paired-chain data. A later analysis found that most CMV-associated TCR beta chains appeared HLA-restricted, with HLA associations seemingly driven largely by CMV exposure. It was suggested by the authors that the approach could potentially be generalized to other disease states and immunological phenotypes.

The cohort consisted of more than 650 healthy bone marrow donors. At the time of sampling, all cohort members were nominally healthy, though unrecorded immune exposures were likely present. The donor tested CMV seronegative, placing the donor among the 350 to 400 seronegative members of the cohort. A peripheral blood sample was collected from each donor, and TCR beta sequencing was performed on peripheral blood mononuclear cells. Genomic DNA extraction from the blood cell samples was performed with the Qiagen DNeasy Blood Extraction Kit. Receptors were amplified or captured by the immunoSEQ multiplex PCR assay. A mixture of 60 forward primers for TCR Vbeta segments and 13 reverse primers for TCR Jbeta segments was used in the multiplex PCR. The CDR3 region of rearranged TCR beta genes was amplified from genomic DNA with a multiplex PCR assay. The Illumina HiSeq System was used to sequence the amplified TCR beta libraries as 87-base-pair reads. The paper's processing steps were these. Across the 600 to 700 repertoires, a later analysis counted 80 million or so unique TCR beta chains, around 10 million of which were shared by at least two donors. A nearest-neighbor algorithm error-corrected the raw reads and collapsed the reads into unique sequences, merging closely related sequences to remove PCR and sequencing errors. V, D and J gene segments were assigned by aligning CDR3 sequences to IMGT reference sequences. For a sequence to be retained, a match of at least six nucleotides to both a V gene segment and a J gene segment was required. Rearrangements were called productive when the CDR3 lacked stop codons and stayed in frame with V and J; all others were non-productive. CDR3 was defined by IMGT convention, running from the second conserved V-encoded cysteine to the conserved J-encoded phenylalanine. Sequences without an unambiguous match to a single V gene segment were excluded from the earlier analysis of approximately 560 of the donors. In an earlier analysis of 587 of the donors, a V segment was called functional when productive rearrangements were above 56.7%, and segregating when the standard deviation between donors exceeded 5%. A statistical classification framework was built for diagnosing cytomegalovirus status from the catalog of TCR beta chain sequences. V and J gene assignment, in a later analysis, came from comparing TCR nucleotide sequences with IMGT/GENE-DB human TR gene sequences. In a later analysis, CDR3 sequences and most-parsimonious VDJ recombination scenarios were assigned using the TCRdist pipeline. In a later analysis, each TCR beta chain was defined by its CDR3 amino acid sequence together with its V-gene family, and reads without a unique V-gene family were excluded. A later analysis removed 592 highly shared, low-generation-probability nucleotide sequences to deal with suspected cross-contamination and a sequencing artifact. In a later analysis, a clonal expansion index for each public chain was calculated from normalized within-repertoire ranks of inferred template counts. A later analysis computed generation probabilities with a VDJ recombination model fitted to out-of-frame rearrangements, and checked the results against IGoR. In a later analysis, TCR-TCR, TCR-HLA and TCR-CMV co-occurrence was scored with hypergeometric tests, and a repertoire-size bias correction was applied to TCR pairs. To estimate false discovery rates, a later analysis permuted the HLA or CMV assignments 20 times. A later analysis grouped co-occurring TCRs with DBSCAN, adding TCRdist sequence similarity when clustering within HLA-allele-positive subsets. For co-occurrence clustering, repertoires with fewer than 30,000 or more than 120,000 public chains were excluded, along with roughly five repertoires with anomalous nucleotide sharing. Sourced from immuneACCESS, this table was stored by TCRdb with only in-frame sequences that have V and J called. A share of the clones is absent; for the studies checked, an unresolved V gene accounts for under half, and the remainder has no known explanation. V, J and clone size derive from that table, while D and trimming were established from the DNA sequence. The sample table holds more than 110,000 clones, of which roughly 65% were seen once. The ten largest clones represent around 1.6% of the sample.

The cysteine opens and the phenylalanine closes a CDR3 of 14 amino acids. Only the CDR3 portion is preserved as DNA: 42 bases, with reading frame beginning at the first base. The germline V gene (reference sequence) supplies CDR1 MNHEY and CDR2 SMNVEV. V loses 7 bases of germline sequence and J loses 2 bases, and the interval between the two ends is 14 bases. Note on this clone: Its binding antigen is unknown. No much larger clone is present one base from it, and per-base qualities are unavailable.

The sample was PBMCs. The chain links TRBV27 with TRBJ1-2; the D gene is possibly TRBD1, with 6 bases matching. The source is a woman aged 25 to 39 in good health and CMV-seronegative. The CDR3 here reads CASTTNRANYGYTF. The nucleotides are TGTGCCAGCACTACAAACAGGGCGAACTATGGCTACACCTTC.